This T cell receptor beta chain was sequenced for a study of T cell clones after liver transplantation. Whole-study context: Three of the eight recipients were HCV-positive; the rest had non-autoimmune, non-viral transplant indications. Findings and caveats of the study: The donor-reactive repertoire was only partly measurable in two subjects, lacking donor cells. Post-transplant time points were not standardized, so conclusions are preliminary.

This clone was seen more than once but under ten times. Its antigen is still unknown. The same CDR3 is also encoded by other DNA sequences in this sample. V lost 3 bases to trimming and J lost 7 bases; unmatched junction nucleotides: 16. This CDR3 region has 17 residues. Germline V gives CDR1 SGHRS, CDR2 YFSETQ. Profiling relied on immunoSEQ multiplex PCR, and the TCRdb table lists in-frame clones only, not all of them. The data show around 97,000 clones, with under 90% seen just once and roughly 3.1% held by the top ten. Thawed unstimulated PBMCs were FACS-sorted by CD3, CD4 and CD8 into two populations.

This TCR derives from a human patient who received a liver transplant. Some T cells may be supplied by the graft donor. This material consisted of CD4+ T cells from blood, taken approximately 4 years after liver transplant. The chain employs TRBV5-1 and TRBJ2-1; 7 bases are shared with TRBD2. For the CDR3, the DNA is TGCGCCAGCAGCTCCGGACTAGGTCAAAGGGTGGGGAATGAGCAGTTCTTC. Its translation: CASSSGLGQRVGNEQFF.